The present TCR beta chain was sequenced within a study of OX40 agonist ivuxolimab in advanced cancers. The wider study: Each dose-escalation patient presented with hepatocellular carcinoma, melanoma, renal cell or head and neck cancer. Findings and limits, study-wide: Still undetermined is the antigen specificity of the expanded peripheral T cells. Averaging showed that CD8+ T cells had more expanded clones than CD4+ did.

This CDR3 is 16 amino acids long. V was pared by 2 bases and J by 4 bases, with 18 bases between. In germline, CDR1 is SGHRS, CDR2 YFSETQ. As concerns this clone: Its antigen remains unidentified.

Only in-frame clones appear in the TCRdb table, and some are missing; sequencing was by immunoSEQ multiplex PCR. Among some 70,000 clones listed, about 81% were seen once. This clonotype originated in an adult with an advanced solid tumor such as melanoma, head and neck, liver or kidney cancer. This sample comprised CD4+ or CD8+ T cells sorted from blood, obtained in a trial of the OX40 agonist ivuxolimab. The chain employs TRBV5-1 and TRBJ1-2; D gene unclear. CDR3 protein: CASSFNGIDAGYGYTF. The CDR3 DNA reads as TGCGCCAGCAGCTTTAACGGCATAGACGCTGGCTATGGCTACACCTTC.